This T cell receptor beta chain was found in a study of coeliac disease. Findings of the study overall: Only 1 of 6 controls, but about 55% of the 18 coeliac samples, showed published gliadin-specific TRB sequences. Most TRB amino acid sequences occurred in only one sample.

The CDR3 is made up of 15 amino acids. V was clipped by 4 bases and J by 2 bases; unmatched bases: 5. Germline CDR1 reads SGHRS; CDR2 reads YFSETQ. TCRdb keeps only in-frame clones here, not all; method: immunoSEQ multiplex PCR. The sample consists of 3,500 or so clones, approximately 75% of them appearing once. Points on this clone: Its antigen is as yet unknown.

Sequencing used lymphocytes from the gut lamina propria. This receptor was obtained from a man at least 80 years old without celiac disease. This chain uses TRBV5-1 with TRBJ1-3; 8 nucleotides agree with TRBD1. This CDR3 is CASSVTGDAGNTIYF. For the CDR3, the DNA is TGCGCCAGCAGCGTGACAGGGGACGCTGGAAACACCATATATTTT.